What follows are 31 T cell receptor beta chains derived from one specimen sequenced in a study of vaccination and CD4 T cells after COVID-19. For these TCRs, the target antigens are not known. Indicated treatment: roughly 11-day PBMC culture with coronavirus spike peptide pools or control peptides (ViraFEST assay). Sequenced with the Oncomine TCR Beta short-read assay was DNA taken from cultured CD4+ T cells. TCRdb passed the PCR reads through MiXCR, listing each CDR3 protein once. Among about 13,000 distinct CDR3 sequences listed, approximately 81% were seen once. The source material was CD4+ T cells from blood, cultured in vitro, sampled after SARS-CoV-2 vaccination. The receptors shown here come from a human donor who received a COVID-19 vaccine.

This clonotype was seen a handful of times. The chain is built from TRBV15 and TRBJ1-4, with 9 bases matching TRBD1. The V segment lost 3 bases and the J segment 8 bases; nucleotides outside the gene matches: 7. CDR1 is LNHNV, CDR2 YYDKDF, per germline (reference sequence). The CDR3 is made up of 15 amino acids. The CDR3 DNA sequence: TGTGCCACCAGCAGGGGACAGGGACTAGGGGAAAAACTGTTTTTT. Translating it yields CATSRGQGLGEKLFF.

The V gene is TRBV30, the J gene TRBJ2-5, with D possibly TRBD2 on 5 matching bases. The CDR3 is 15 residues long. From germline, CDR1 is GTSNPN and CDR2 SVGIG (reference sequence). Between the trimmed V and J ends, which lost 4 bases and 5 bases, there was a span of 20 bases. The DNA for the CDR3 is TGTGCCTGGACCCAGCCCGGGATGGAGCAGGAGACCCAGTACTTC. It translates to CAWTQPGMEQETQYF. The entire variable domain, with the rest obtained from reference TRBV30 and TRBJ2-5, is as follows: SQTIHQWPATLVQPVGSPLSLECTVEGTSNPNLYWYRQAAGRGLQLLFYSVGIGQISSEVPQNLSASRPQDRQFILSSKKLLLSDSGFYLCAWTQPGMEQETQYFGPGTRLLVL.

The rearrangement uses TRBV11-3 and TRBJ1-1; the D is unclear. The CDR3 is 12 amino acids. Germline loops: CDR1 SGHNT, CDR2 YENEEA. Trimming cost V 7 bases and J 0 bases, with 6 bases left between them. In DNA, the CDR3 is TGTGCCAGCACCGACTTGAACACTGAAGCTTTCTTT. As protein: CASTDLNTEAFF.

The rearrangement links TRBV20-1 to TRBJ2-4; tentatively, D is TRBD1 (5 bases). Germline loops: CDR1 DFQATT, CDR2 SNEGSKA (reference sequence). Trimming pared 4 bases from V and 8 bases from J, leaving 12 bases between. CDR3 length: 12 amino acids. CDR3 region: CSAIPWGDIQYF. The CDR3 DNA sequence: TGCAGTGCTATTCCGTGGGGCGACATTCAGTACTTC.

The chain uses TRBV6-1 and TRBJ2-2, with 8 positions matching TRBD1. The CDR3 runs to 17 residues. The V segment lost 7 bases and the J segment 2 bases; nucleotides outside the gene matches: 12. Germline V gene sequence: CDR1 MNHNS, CDR2 SASEGT. The CDR3 coding sequence is TGTGCCAGCACTCTAGCCCCTGGACAGGGTAACACCGGGGAGCTGTTTTTT. Its protein product is CASTLAPGQGNTGELFF.

The chain uses TRBV19 and TRBJ1-2; D is possibly TRBD1 (5 bases). The CDR3 has 13 amino acids. The V end was cut by 5 bases, the J end by 3 bases, with 10 bases between. Germline values: CDR1 LNHDA, CDR2 SQIVND (reference sequence). The DNA of the CDR3 is TGTGCCAGTAGTCCGACAGAGGACTATGGCTACACCTTC. Translation: CASSPTEDYGYTF.

The chain combines TRBV11-2 with TRBJ1-6; weak D call: TRBD1 (5 bases). This CDR3 is built from 14 residues. Between the trimmed V and J ends, which lost 2 bases and 10 bases, there was a span of 12 bases. Germline loops: CDR1 SGHAT, CDR2 FQNNGV. CDR3 coding DNA: TGTGCCAGCAGCTTAAAACAGGCGATGTCACCCCTCCACTTT. It translates to CASSLKQAMSPLHF.

The chain recombines TRBV24-1 with TRBJ1-5; TRBD1 matches at 9 bases. Germline CDR1 KGHDR, CDR2 SFDVKD. This CDR3 is built from 17 residues. V gave up 3 bases and J gave up 2 bases; unmatched junction bases: 7. CDR3 residues: CATSDGGTGWGNQPQHF. CDR3 bases: TGTGCCACCAGTGATGGAGGGACAGGGTGGGGCAATCAGCCCCAGCATTTT.

The CDR3 region is CASSLRNSVPHQPQHF. The CDR3 DNA reads TGTGCCAGCAGCTTACGAAACAGCGTCCCCCATCAGCCCCAGCATTTT. This chain links TRBV7-2 with TRBJ1-5; no definite D call. Per germline, CDR1 SGHTA and CDR2 FQGNSA. With 2 bases removed from V and 5 bases from J, the gap between germline ends came to 16 bases. The CDR3 consists of 16 residues.

CDR3 in DNA: TGCAGTGCTAGGGACAGGGGGAGGTTTGGTCAGCCCCAGCATTTT. It specifies CSARDRGRFGQPQHF. The chain links TRBV20-1 to TRBJ1-5; 10 positions match TRBD1. Trimming removed 3 bases from V and 6 bases from J; junction bases left unmatched: 8. The germline V gene encodes CDR1 DFQATT and CDR2 SNEGSKA (reference sequence). The CDR3 length is 15 residues.

DNA of the CDR3: TGTGCTAGTGGTTTGGTGGCGGGGGTTAGCACAGATACGCAGTATTTT. Its translation: CASGLVAGVSTDTQYF. V gene TRBV12-5 combines with J gene TRBJ2-3, with 7 bases aligning to TRBD2. V was pared by 0 bases and J by 0 bases, with 3 bases of the junction left unmatched. The CDR3 spans 16 residues. Germline values: CDR1 LGHNT, CDR2 FRNRAP.

The chain recombines TRBV7-2 with TRBJ2-5, with a tentative D call TRBD1 (6 bases). CDR1 is SGHTA and CDR2 is FQGNSA in the germline V gene. The CDR3 is 15 amino acids. Trimming removed 2 bases from V and 2 bases from J, with 12 bases in between. CDR3 nucleotide sequence: TGTGCCAGCAGCTTATTAACAGGGTGGCAAGAGACCCAGTACTTC. Its protein product is CASSLLTGWQETQYF.

The chain has TRBV27 and TRBJ2-5; D is undetermined. With 0 bases removed from V and 5 bases from J, the gap between germline ends came to 4 bases. Germline assignment: CDR1 MNHEY and CDR2 SMNVEV (reference sequence). The CDR3 loop spans 12 amino acids. The CDR3 spells CASSLSGETQYF. In DNA, the CDR3 is TGTGCCAGCAGTTTATCGGGGGAGACCCAGTACTTC.

This clonotype was detected only a few times. The rearrangement links TRBV7-9 to TRBJ1-3, with 9 bases matching TRBD1. The CDR3 is 14 amino acids. Germline V lookup: CDR1 SEHNR, CDR2 FQNEAQ (reference sequence). J was trimmed by 2 bases and V by 6 bases; bases with no gene match: 2. Here the CDR3 DNA reads TGTGCCAGCAGGACAGGGGGTACTGGAAACACCATATATTTT. It encodes CASRTGGTGNTIYF.

The table lists this clonotype with a count of one. The rearrangement uses TRBV20-1 and TRBJ2-7, with a possible D match to TRBD1 (6 bases). CDR1 is DFQATT, CDR2 SNEGSKA, per germline (reference sequence). Trimming pared 0 bases from V and 0 bases from J, leaving 12 bases between. The CDR3 sequence is 15 residues long. CDR3 sequence: CSARDADRSSYEQYF. Here the CDR3 DNA reads TGCAGTGCTAGAGATGCAGACAGGAGCTCCTACGAGCAGTACTTC.

This clonotype was seen more than once but under ten times. The J gene is TRBJ1-5, the V gene TRBV30; 9 nucleotides agree with TRBD1. CDR1 is GTSNPN and CDR2 is SVGIG in the germline V gene (reference sequence). The V segment lost 2 bases and the J segment 6 bases; nucleotides outside the gene matches: 2. There are 13 residues in the CDR3. CDR3 nucleotides: TGTGCCTGGAGTACAGGGGGCCCTCAGCCCCAGCATTTT. Protein sequence: CAWSTGGPQPQHF.

The chain carries TRBV24-1 and TRBJ1-2, with D unresolved. V was shortened by 4 bases and J by 5 bases, with 19 bases between the two germline ends. The CDR3 has 16 residues. Germline CDR1 reads KGHDR; CDR2 reads SFDVKD. This chain's CDR3 is CATSDAEAISGYGYTF. CDR3 nucleotide sequence: TGTGCCACCAGTGACGCCGAGGCAATTTCGGGGTATGGCTACACCTTC.

The chain uses TRBV2 and TRBJ1-2; TRBD1 matches at 9 bases. Germline CDR1 is SNHLY and CDR2 is FYNNEI. This CDR3 has 15 amino acids. V shed 0 bases and J 6 bases; nucleotides not matched to a gene: 5. Here the CDR3 reads CASSEARQGGDGYTF. The DNA for the CDR3 is TGTGCCAGCAGTGAAGCGCGACAGGGGGGTGATGGCTACACCTTC.

There are a few counts of this clonotype. CDR3 loop: CASSSRTGAGVQPQHF. Written as DNA, the CDR3 is TGTGCCAGTAGTTCCCGGACAGGGGCAGGGGTTCAGCCCCAGCATTTT. This rearrangement joins TRBV19 to TRBJ1-5; 9 nucleotides line up with TRBD1. The CDR3 runs 16 residues. The germline CDR1 and CDR2 sequences are LNHDA and SQIVND (reference sequence). With 5 bases clipped from V and 6 bases from J, the junction kept 11 bases outside the gene matches. The full variable domain, rest sourced from reference TRBV19 and TRBJ1-5, is DGGITQSPKYLFRKEGQNVTLSCEQNLNHDAMYWYRQDPGQGLRLIYYSQIVNDFQKGDIAEGYSVSREKKESFPLTVTSAQKNPTAFYLCASSSRTGAGVQPQHFGDGTRLSIL.

V gene TRBV5-4 combines with J gene TRBJ2-5; 13 bases fit TRBD2. Looked up from germline, CDR1 is SGHNT and CDR2 is YYREEE (reference sequence). V gave up 2 bases and J gave up 0 bases; unmatched junction bases: 1. CDR3 size: 16 residues. CDR3 bases: TGTGCCAGCAGCTTTACTAGCGGGGGGGACCAAGAGACCCAGTACTTC. Translated, it gives CASSFTSGGDQETQYF.

The sample holds a few counts of this clonotype. The chain is built from TRBV19 and TRBJ1-2; a weak D match, TRBD1 (5 bases). This CDR3 is built from 14 residues. CDR1 LNHDA and CDR2 SQIVND come from the germline V gene (reference sequence). Trimming took 8 bases from V and 2 from J, leaving 15 bases between them. This CDR3 is CASEPGTSNYGYTF. CDR3 sequence (DNA): TGTGCCAGTGAACCCGGGACCTCGAACTATGGCTACACCTTC.

J is TRBJ1-1 and V is TRBV5-1; 7 bases agree with TRBD1. The CDR3 sequence is 15 residues long. V shed 4 bases, J shed 4 bases, and the junction held 10 bases outside the gene matches. Per germline, CDR1 SGHRS and CDR2 YFSETQ. The CDR3: CASSPPGQWGTEAFF. The CDR3 DNA reads as TGCGCCAGCAGCCCGCCGGGACAGTGGGGCACTGAAGCTTTCTTT.

This chain links TRBV7-9 with TRBJ1-5; D not resolved. The germline gives CDR1 SEHNR, CDR2 FQNEAQ (reference sequence). This CDR3 has 12 residues. Trimming stripped 5 bases from V and 9 bases from J, with 11 bases between. In DNA form, the CDR3 reads TGTGCCAGCAGCCTAAGCTTTGGGCCCCAGCATTTT. It translates to CASSLSFGPQHF. Filled out from reference TRBV7-9 and TRBJ1-5, the complete variable domain reads DTGVSQNPRHKITKRGQNVTFRCDPISEHNRLYWYRQTLGQGPEFLTYFQNEAQLEKSRLLSDRFSAERPKGSFSTLEIQRTEQGDSAMYLCASSLSFGPQHFGDGTRLSIL.

This clonotype was observed once. This chain uses TRBV30 with TRBJ1-5; D not resolved. The V and J ends lost 2 bases and 2 bases respectively, with 10 bases between them. The CDR3 consists of 14 residues. Germline CDR1 reads GTSNPN; CDR2 reads SVGIG (reference sequence). The CDR3 here is CAWSRTTGNQPQHF. CDR3 coding DNA: TGTGCCTGGAGTAGAACCACTGGCAATCAGCCCCAGCATTTT. The variable domain in full, with the rest retrieved from reference TRBV30 and TRBJ1-5, is SQTIHQWPATLVQPVGSPLSLECTVEGTSNPNLYWYRQAAGRGLQLLFYSVGIGQISSEVPQNLSASRPQDRQFILSSKKLLLSDSGFYLCAWSRTTGNQPQHFGDGTRLSIL.

The V gene is TRBV18, the J gene TRBJ1-1; TRBD1 agrees at 8 bases. The V segment lost 6 bases and the J segment 0 bases; nucleotides outside the gene matches: 18. The V gene's germline CDR1 is KGHSH and CDR2 LQKENI. This CDR3 has 19 residues. The CDR3 is CASSRLTQGALIMNTEAFF. Here the CDR3 DNA reads TGTGCCAGCTCTCGATTAACGCAGGGGGCTCTAATCATGAACACTGAAGCTTTCTTT.

The J gene is TRBJ1-2, the V gene TRBV27, with TRBD1 matching 9 bases. V lost 4 bases to trimming and J lost 2 bases; unmatched junction nucleotides: 8. Germline CDR1 is MNHEY and CDR2 is SMNVEV (reference sequence). The CDR3 has 16 amino acids. This CDR3 reads CASSSTRTGVNYGYTF. CDR3 nucleotides: TGTGCCAGCAGTTCGACCCGGACAGGGGTAAACTATGGCTACACCTTC.

As regards this clonotype: Sequence at one end of the junction differs from germline and may be a read error. J is TRBJ2-3 and V is TRBV10-1; D call uncertain. Germline CDR1 is WNHNN and CDR2 is SYGVQD (reference sequence). This CDR3 comprises 14 residues. The CDR3 is CASSDGFSTDTQYF. CDR3 nucleotide sequence: TGCGCCAGTAGTGACGGGTTTAGCACAGATACGCAGTATTTT.

V is TRBV19 and J is TRBJ2-5; 7 bases map to TRBD1. Per germline, CDR1 LNHDA and CDR2 SQIVND (reference sequence). This CDR3 spans 13 amino acids. V lost 5 bases and J lost 7; bases outside the gene matches: 7. The CDR3 DNA reads as TGTGCCAGTAGTGAAGGGACAGTTGGGACCCAGTACTTC. Protein sequence: CASSEGTVGTQYF.

This clonotype was recorded a few times. The chain recombines TRBV7-2 with TRBJ1-5; 9 positions match TRBD1. The germline V gene has CDR1 SGHTA and CDR2 FQGNSA. The CDR3 sequence is 19 residues long. V lost 2 bases to trimming and J lost 0 bases; unmatched junction nucleotides: 11. The CDR3 here is CASSLPETGGPYSNQPQHF. The CDR3 DNA is TGTGCCAGCAGCTTACCTGAGACAGGGGGACCGTATAGCAATCAGCCCCAGCATTTT.

This clonotype has a handful of counts. Compared with germline, one end of the junction differs, possibly owing to a read error. V usage is TRBV15 and J usage is TRBJ2-5, with D tentatively TRBD1 (5 bases). The germline CDR1 and CDR2 sequences are LNHNV and YYDKDF (reference sequence). The CDR3 is 16 amino acids. The CDR3 sequence is CATGRDRSTVGGTQYF. CDR3 bases: TGTGCCACCGGCAGAGATCGCTCGACAGTCGGCGGGACCCAGTACTTC.

This clonotype was seen just once. CDR3 sequence reads: CARKDRGLSTF. The CDR3 bases are TGTGCCAGAAAAGACAGGGGGCTGTCCACCTTC. This chain links TRBV19 with TRBJ1-2; 10 bases are a match to TRBD1. This CDR3 is built from 11 residues. The V gene end was trimmed by 9 bases and the J gene end by 13 bases; junction bases not matched to a gene: 8. CDR1 LNHDA and CDR2 SQIVND come from the germline V gene (reference sequence).